This T cell receptor beta chain was sequenced for a study of T cell responses to AZD1222 COVID-19 vaccine. Study-wide results and limits: Reports indicate that nearly half of spike-specific TCRs are directed at unmutated variant regions.

Profiling relied on immunoSEQ multiplex PCR, and the TCRdb table lists in-frame clones only, not all of them. Among more than 150,000 clones listed, 80% to 90% were seen once. As for this clone: Its antigen is currently unknown.

The sample here was peripheral blood, taken after recovery from COVID-19. This sequence originates from an adult who had recovered from COVID-19.

Here the CDR3 reads CASSPTETGGFGEKLFF. CDR3 DNA: TGTGCCAGCAGTCCCACCGAGACAGGGGGCTTTGGTGAAAAACTGTTTTTT. The chain recombines TRBV28 with TRBJ1-4; 10 nucleotides match TRBD1. Trimming removed 5 bases from V and 7 bases from J; junction bases left unmatched: 13. This CDR3 region has 17 residues. Germline CDR1 MDHEN, CDR2 SYDVKM.